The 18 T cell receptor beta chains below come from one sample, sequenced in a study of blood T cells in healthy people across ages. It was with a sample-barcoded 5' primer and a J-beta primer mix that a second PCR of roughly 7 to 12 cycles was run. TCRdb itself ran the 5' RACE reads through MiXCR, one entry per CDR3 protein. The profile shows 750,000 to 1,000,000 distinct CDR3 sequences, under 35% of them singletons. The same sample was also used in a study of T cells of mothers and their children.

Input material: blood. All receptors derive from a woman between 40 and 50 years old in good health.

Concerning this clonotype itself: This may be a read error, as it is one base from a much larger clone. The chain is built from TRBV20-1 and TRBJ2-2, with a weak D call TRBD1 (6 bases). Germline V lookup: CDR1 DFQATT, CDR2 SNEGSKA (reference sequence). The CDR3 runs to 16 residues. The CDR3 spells CGARDTGLGDTGELFF. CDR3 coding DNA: TGCGGTGCTAGAGATACAGGGTTGGGGGACACCGGGGAGCTGTTTTTT.

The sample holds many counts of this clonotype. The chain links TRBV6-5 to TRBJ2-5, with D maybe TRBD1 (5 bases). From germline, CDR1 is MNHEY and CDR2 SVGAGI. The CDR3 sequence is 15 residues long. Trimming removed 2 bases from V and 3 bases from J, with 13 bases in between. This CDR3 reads CASSYLGGREETQYF. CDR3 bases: TGTGCCAGCAGTTACCTTGGTGGCAGGGAAGAGACCCAGTACTTC.

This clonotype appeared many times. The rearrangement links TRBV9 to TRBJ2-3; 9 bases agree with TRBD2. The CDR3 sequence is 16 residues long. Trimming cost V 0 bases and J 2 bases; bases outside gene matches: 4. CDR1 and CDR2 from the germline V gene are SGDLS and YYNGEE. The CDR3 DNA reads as TGTGCCAGCAGCGTAGGAGCTAGCGGGGTCACAGATACGCAGTATTTT. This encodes CASSVGASGVTDTQYF.

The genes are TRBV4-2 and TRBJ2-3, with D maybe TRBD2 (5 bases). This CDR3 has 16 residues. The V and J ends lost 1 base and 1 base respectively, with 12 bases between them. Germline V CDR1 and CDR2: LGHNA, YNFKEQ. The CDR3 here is CASSQATDSRTDTQYF. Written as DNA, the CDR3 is TGTGCCAGCAGCCAAGCCACGGACTCCCGCACAGATACGCAGTATTTT.

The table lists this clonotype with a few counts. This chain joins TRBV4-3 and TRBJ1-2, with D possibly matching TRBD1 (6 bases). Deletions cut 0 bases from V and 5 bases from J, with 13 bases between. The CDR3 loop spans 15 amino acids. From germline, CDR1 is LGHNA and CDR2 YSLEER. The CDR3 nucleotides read TGCGCCAGCAGCCAAGACTCAGGGGTAGGGTATGGCTACACCTTC. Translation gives CASSQDSGVGYGYTF.

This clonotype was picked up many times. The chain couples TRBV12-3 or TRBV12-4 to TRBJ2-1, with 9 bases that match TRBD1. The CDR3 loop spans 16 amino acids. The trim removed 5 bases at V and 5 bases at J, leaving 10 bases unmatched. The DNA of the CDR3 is TGTGCCAGCAGTCCGGGACAGGGACGAGGGAACAATGAGCAGTTCTTC. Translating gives CASSPGQGRGNNEQFF.

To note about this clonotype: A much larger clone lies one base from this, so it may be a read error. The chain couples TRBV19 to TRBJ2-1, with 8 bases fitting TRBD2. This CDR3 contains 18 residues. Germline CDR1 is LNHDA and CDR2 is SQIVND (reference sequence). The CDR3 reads CASSPVAGGKSSDNEQFF. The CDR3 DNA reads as TGTGCCAGTAGTCCGGTTGCGGGGGGTAAGAGCTCCGACAATGAGCAGTTCTTC.

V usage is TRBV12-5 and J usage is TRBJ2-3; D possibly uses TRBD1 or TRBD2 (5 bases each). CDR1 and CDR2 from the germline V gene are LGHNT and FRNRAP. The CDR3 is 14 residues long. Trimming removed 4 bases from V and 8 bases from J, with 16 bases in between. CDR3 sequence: CASGSSGRGVTQYF. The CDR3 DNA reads TGTGCTAGTGGTTCTTCAGGTAGGGGAGTTACGCAGTATTTT.

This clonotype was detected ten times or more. CDR3 sequence: CASTGVNTEAFF. In DNA form, the CDR3 reads TGTGCCAGCACAGGGGTGAACACTGAAGCTTTCTTT. V is TRBV6-6 and J is TRBJ1-1; TRBD1 might be the D (6 bases). Trimming took 7 bases from V and 0 from J, leaving 6 bases between them. The CDR3 extends over 12 amino acids. CDR1 MNHNY and CDR2 SVGAGI come from the germline V gene (reference sequence).

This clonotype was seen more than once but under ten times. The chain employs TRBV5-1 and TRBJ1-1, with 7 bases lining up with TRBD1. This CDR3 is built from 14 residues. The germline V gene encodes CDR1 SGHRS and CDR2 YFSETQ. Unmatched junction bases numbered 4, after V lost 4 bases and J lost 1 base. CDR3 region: CASSAGQPNTEAFF. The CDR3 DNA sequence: TGCGCCAGCAGCGCGGGACAGCCGAACACTGAAGCTTTCTTT.

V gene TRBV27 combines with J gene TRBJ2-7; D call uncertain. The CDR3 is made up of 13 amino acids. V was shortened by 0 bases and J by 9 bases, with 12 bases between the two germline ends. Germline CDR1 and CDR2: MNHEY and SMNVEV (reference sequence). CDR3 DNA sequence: TGTGCCAGCAGTTTATCCAGTGCTAACGTGCAGTACTTC. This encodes CASSLSSANVQYF.

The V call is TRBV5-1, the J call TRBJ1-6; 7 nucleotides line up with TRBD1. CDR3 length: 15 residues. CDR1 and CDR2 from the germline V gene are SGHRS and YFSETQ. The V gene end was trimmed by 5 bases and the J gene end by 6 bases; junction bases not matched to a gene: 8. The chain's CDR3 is CASSLQGQLNSPLHF. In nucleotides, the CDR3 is TGCGCCAGCAGTCTACAGGGACAGCTTAATTCACCCCTCCACTTT.

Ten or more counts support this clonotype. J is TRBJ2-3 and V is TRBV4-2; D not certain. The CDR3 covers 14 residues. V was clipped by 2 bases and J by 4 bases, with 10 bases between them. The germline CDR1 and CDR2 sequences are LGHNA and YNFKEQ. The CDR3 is CASSQPSKPDTQYF. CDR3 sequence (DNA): TGTGCCAGCAGCCAACCATCCAAGCCAGATACGCAGTATTTT.

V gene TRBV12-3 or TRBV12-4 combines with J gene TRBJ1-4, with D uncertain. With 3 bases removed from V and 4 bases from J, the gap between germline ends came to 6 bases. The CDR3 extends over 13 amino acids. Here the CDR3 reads CASSFSSNEKLFF. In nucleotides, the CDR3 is TGTGCCAGCAGTTTTAGCAGTAATGAAAAACTGTTTTTT.

The CDR3 sequence is CASSREAGNTIYF. Written as DNA, the CDR3 is TGTGCCAGCAGTAGAGAGGCTGGAAACACCATATATTTT. This chain connects TRBV27 to TRBJ1-3, with D uncertain. CDR3 length: 13 residues. The germline V gene encodes CDR1 MNHEY and CDR2 SMNVEV (reference sequence). Trimming took 5 bases from V and 2 from J, leaving 7 bases between them.

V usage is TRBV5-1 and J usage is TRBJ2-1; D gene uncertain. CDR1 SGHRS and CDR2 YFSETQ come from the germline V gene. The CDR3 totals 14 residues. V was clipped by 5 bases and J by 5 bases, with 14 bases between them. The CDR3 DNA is TGCGCCAGCAGTCCGGACGCATGGAACAATGAGCAGTTCTTC. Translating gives CASSPDAWNNEQFF.

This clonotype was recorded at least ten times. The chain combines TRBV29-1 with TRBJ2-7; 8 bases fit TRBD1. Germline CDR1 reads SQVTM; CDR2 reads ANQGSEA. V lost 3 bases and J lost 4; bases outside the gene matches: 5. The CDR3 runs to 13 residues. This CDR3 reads CSVEAGGVYEQYF. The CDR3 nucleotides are TGCAGCGTTGAGGCAGGGGGCGTATACGAGCAGTACTTC.

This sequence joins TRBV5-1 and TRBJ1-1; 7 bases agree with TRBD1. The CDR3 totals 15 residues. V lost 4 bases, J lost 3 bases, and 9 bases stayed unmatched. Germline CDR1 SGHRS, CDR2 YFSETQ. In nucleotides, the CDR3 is TGCGCCAGCAGCAGAACGACAGGGAGCGACACTGAAGCTTTCTTT. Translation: CASSRTTGSDTEAFF.